This T cell receptor (beta chain) was recorded in a study of vaccination effects on CD4 cells after COVID-19. CDR3 size: 11 residues. Trimming stripped 8 bases from V and 7 bases from J, with 11 bases between. Germline V gene lookup returns CDR1 SNHLY and CDR2 FYNNEI. Only in-frame clones appear in the TCRdb table, and some are missing; sequencing was by immunoSEQ multiplex PCR. The repertoire consists of around 63,000 clones, with roughly 80% occurring once and the leading ten covering 3.5% to 4.5%. Remarks on this clone: Its antigen is undetermined.

Sequencing followed a ViraFEST assay step that expanded antigen-specific CD4+ T cells with viral peptide pools. Investigators separated out CD4+ T cells once 10 days of culture had passed. Nucleocapsid antibodies were negative in the vaccine recipients, who had never had SARS-CoV-2 infection. The J gene is TRBJ2-5, the V gene TRBV2, with D possibly being TRBD2 (5 bases). The sequence derives from a human donor who received a COVID-19 vaccine. The input for sequencing was CD4+ T cells from PBMCs cultured with HCoV-OC43 spike peptides, taken before COVID-19 vaccination. This sample's subset: HCoV-OC43 spike overlapping peptide pool stimulation. The CDR3 DNA sequence: TGTGCCAGCTCCGGACTGGGGACCCAGTACTTC. Residues: CASSGLGTQYF.